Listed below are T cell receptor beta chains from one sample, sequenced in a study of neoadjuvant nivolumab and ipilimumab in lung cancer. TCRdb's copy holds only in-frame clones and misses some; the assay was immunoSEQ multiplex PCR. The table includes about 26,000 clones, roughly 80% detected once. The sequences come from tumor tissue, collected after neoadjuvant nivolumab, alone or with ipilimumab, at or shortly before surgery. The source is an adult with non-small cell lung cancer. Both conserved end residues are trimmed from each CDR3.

cdr3_aa: AWIPDSSGNTIY
j_call: TRBJ1-3
v_call: TRBV30

cdr3_aa: ASSRVLAGGGNEQF
j_call: TRBJ2-1
v_call: TRBV19

cdr3_aa: VWRTRAETQY
j_call: TRBJ2-5
v_call: TRBV30

cdr3_aa: AWSRLAPAKSYNEQF
j_call: TRBJ2-1
v_call: TRBV30

cdr3_aa: ASREQEQY
j_call: TRBJ2-7
v_call: TRBV14

cdr3_aa: ASRVTGTGGGRTEAF
j_call: TRBJ1-1
v_call: TRBV19

cdr3_aa: ASSYSAGSYEQY
j_call: TRBJ2-7
v_call: TRBV6-6

cdr3_aa: ASSIPRGSTDTQY
j_call: TRBJ2-3
v_call: TRBV11-2

cdr3_aa: ASSVGLGETQY
j_call: TRBJ2-5
v_call: TRBV2

cdr3_aa: ASRFGQGATYEQY
j_call: TRBJ2-7
v_call: TRBV12-2